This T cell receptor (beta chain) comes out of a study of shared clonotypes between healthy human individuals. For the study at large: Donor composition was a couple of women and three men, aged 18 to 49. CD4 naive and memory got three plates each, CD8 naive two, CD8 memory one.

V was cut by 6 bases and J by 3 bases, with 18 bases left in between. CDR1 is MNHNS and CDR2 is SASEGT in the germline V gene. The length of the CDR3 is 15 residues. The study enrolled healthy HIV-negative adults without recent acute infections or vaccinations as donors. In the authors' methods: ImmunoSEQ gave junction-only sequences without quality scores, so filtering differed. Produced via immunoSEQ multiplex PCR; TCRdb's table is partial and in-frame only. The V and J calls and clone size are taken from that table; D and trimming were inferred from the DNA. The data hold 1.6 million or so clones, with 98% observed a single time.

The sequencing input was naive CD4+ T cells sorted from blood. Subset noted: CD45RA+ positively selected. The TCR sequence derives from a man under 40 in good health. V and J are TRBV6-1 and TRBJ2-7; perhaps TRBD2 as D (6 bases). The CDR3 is CASSPTLTSYYEQYF. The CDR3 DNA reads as TGTGCCAGCAGCCCGACACTAACTAGCTACTACGAGCAGTACTTC.